One sample yielded the 29 T cell receptor beta chains listed below, sequenced in a study of cytomegalovirus exposure and HLA in healthy donors. Clones were read by immunoSEQ multiplex PCR, and TCRdb kept only the in-frame ones, dropping some. This table has 150,000 to 180,000 clones, roughly 86% appearing once. Sequenced material: PBMCs. Receptor source: a human donor in good health.

The chain combines TRBV6-1 with TRBJ2-7, with 11 bases aligning to TRBD1. In germline, CDR1 is MNHNS, CDR2 SASEGT. V dropped 6 bases and J dropped 7; count of bases not matched to a gene: 8. The CDR3 has 14 amino acids. Here the CDR3 DNA reads TGTGCCAGCAGGGGCGGACAGGGGGCGCGAGAGCAGTACTTC. Translating it yields CASRGGQGAREQYF.

V and J are TRBV5-1 and TRBJ2-1; TRBD2 aligns across 12 bases. V lost 4 bases and J lost 8; bases outside the gene matches: 13. CDR1 and CDR2 from the germline V gene are SGHRS and YFSETQ. The CDR3 length is 17 residues. CDR3 protein: CASSPAGLAGGVDEQFF. DNA for the CDR3: TGCGCCAGCAGCCCGGCGGGGCTAGCGGGAGGGGTCGATGAGCAGTTCTTC.

The chain recombines TRBV1 with TRBJ2-1; the D segment call TRBD2 is taken from the table without a DNA check. TRBV1 has pseudogene status. The CDR3 sequence is 18 residues long. The CDR3 region is CTSSQDRRSGGAYNEQFF. In DNA form, the CDR3 reads TGCACCAGCAGCCAAGATCGAAGGTCGGGCGGGGCCTACAATGAGCAGTTCTTC.

This clone has ten or more counts. The chain couples TRBV4-3 to TRBJ1-2; unclear D gene. Trimming cost V 0 bases and J 8 bases, with 16 bases left between them. The CDR3 runs to 15 residues. Germline V CDR1 and CDR2: LGHNA, YSLEER. The CDR3: CASSQEGYEAGGYTF. The CDR3 DNA reads TGCGCCAGCAGCCAAGAGGGGTACGAAGCGGGGGGCTACACCTTC.

This clone was detected a few times. This chain's CDR3 is CASSLLSRETQYF. CDR3 DNA: TGCGCCAGCAGCCTACTATCAAGGGAGACCCAGTACTTC. The chain links TRBV4-1 to TRBJ2-5, with no clear D. Germline V gene data show CDR1 as MGHRA and CDR2 as YSYEKL. This CDR3 is 13 amino acids long. V was pared by 4 bases and J by 5 bases, with 11 bases between.

This chain uses TRBV28 with TRBJ2-2; D not certain. The CDR3 runs 20 residues. The V gene lost 3 bases and the J gene lost 0 bases, with 23 bases spanning the gap. The germline gives CDR1 MDHEN, CDR2 SYDVKM. CDR3 amino acids: CASSFGPTPKFYSNTGELFF. The CDR3 DNA sequence: TGTGCCAGCAGTTTTGGTCCAACGCCTAAATTTTACTCGAACACCGGGGAGCTGTTTTTT. Combining the CDR3 with reference TRBV28 and TRBJ2-2 gives the whole variable domain DVKVTQSSRYLVKRTGEKVFLECVQDMDHENMFWYRQDPGLGLRLIYFSYDVKMKEKGDIPEGYSVSREKKERFSLILESASTNQTSMYLCASSFGPTPKFYSNTGELFFGEGSRLTVL.

The chain uses TRBV2 and TRBJ2-5; D perhaps matches TRBD1 (5 bases). V was clipped by 7 bases and J by 1 base, with 10 bases between them. Germline V gene data show CDR1 as SNHLY and CDR2 as FYNNEI. CDR3 length: 13 amino acids. CDR3 in DNA: TGTGCCAGCATAGCAGGGCGCCAAGAGACCCAGTACTTC. Translation: CASIAGRQETQYF.

The V call is TRBV6-1, the J call TRBJ2-3; 8 bases match TRBD1. The CDR3 contains 15 residues. Germline assignment: CDR1 MNHNS and CDR2 SASEGT. Trimming at V came to 7 bases and at J to 1 base, leaving 7 bases not matched to a gene. The CDR3: CASIQQGGGTDTQYF. The CDR3 nucleotides read TGTGCCAGCATCCAACAGGGGGGTGGCACAGATACGCAGTATTTT.

The chain uses TRBV4-3 and TRBJ1-5, with D possibly being TRBD1 (6 bases). Trimming took 0 bases from V and 5 from J, leaving 8 bases between them. This CDR3 spans 14 amino acids. The germline V gene has CDR1 LGHNA and CDR2 YSLEER. The DNA for the CDR3 is TGCGCCAGCAGCCAAGACCAGGGGTATCAGCCCCAGCATTTT. Its translation: CASSQDQGYQPQHF.

The chain carries TRBV5-1 and TRBJ2-4, with 8 bases matching TRBD1. V lost 8 bases and J lost 8; bases outside the gene matches: 15. Germline V gene lookup returns CDR1 SGHRS and CDR2 YFSETQ. CDR3 length: 15 amino acids. The CDR3 nucleotides read TGCGCCAGTAGGTTCCGGGGACAGGATAGGGACATTCAGTACTTC. Translated: CASRFRGQDRDIQYF. Combining the CDR3 with reference TRBV5-1 and TRBJ2-4 gives the whole variable domain KAGVTQTPRYLIKTRGQQVTLSCSPISGHRSVSWYQQTPGQGLQFLFEYFSETQRNKGNFPGRFSGRQFSNSRSEMNVSTLELGDSALYLCASRFRGQDRDIQYFGAGTRLSVL.

Comment on this clone: One end of the junction varies from germline; a read error may be responsible. This chain connects TRBV7-7 to TRBJ2-7; the match to TRBD1 covers 11 bases. Germline assignment: CDR1 SSHAT and CDR2 FNYEAQ (reference sequence). The CDR3 covers 18 residues. The CDR3 nucleotides read TGTGCTAGCAGCTCGGACAGGGGGCTCATTATCAGTCACTACGAGCAGTACTTC. Protein sequence: CASSSDRGLIISHYEQYF.

This clone was counted many times. The J gene is TRBJ2-1, the V gene TRBV4-2, with TRBD2 matching over 9 bases. Germline V lookup: CDR1 LGHNA, CDR2 YNFKEQ. The CDR3 spans 18 residues. Trimming cost V 6 bases and J 4 bases; bases outside gene matches: 16. The CDR3 is CASRQMESGRQDYNEQFF. The CDR3 nucleotides read TGTGCCAGCAGGCAAATGGAAAGCGGGAGGCAAGATTACAATGAGCAGTTCTTC.

V gene TRBV30 combines with J gene TRBJ1-1, with TRBD1 matching 8 bases. Germline trimming cut 2 bases from V and 0 bases from J; bases unmatched to any gene: 5. Per the germline V gene, CDR1 is GTSNPN and CDR2 is SVGIG (reference sequence). The CDR3 consists of 15 residues. CDR3 region: CAWSPRTGMNTEAFF. CDR3 sequence (DNA): TGTGCCTGGAGTCCGCGGACAGGGATGAACACTGAAGCTTTCTTT.

The rearrangement joins TRBV9 to TRBJ2-1; TRBD2 matches at 8 bases. V was pared by 0 bases and J by 7 bases, with 3 bases of the junction left unmatched. The CDR3 covers 14 residues. Germline V gene lookup returns CDR1 SGDLS and CDR2 YYNGEE. The CDR3 here is CASSVVSGGNEQFF. The CDR3 DNA reads as TGTGCCAGCAGCGTAGTCAGCGGGGGAAATGAGCAGTTCTTC.

The CDR3 DNA follows: TGTGCCAGCAGAGAGACTAGCGGGAGGTCGTACTTC. Its protein product is CASRETSGRSYF. The chain recombines TRBV6-6 with TRBJ2-4; 13 bases are a match to TRBD2. The CDR3 totals 12 residues. Germline V gene lookup returns CDR1 MNHNY and CDR2 SVGAGI (reference sequence). The trim removed 6 bases at V and 15 bases at J, leaving 5 bases unmatched.

This chain uses TRBV6-5 with TRBJ2-5; tentative D call: TRBD1 (5 bases). This CDR3 contains 14 residues. The V gene lost 2 bases and the J gene lost 5 bases, with 12 bases spanning the gap. Germline CDR1 MNHEY, CDR2 SVGAGI. The CDR3 spells CASSYGSGIETQYF. The CDR3 DNA reads TGTGCCAGCAGTTACGGTTCAGGGATTGAGACCCAGTACTTC.

The chain is built from TRBV7-3 and TRBJ2-1, with a possible D match to TRBD1 (6 bases). The CDR3 runs to 14 residues. Trimming took off 4 bases at V and 6 bases at J, with 13 bases between the two ends. Germline V lookup: CDR1 SGHTA, CDR2 FQGTGA. CDR3 in DNA: TGTGCCAGCAGCTATCAGGGGTGGTCCAATGAGCAGTTCTTC. Translated, it gives CASSYQGWSNEQFF.

This clone appeared a single time. The chain employs TRBV7-9 and TRBJ1-4, with 8 bases fitting TRBD1. Trimming at V came to 5 bases and at J to 5 bases, leaving 4 bases not matched to a gene. The CDR3 covers 14 residues. Germline CDR1 is SEHNR and CDR2 is FQNEAQ (reference sequence). CDR3 coding DNA: TGTGCCAGCAGCCCGACAGGGGTAAATGAAAAACTGTTTTTT. The encoded protein is CASSPTGVNEKLFF.

The rearrangement links TRBV5-6 to TRBJ1-1; D gene unclear. Trimming pared 2 bases from V and 1 base from J, leaving 9 bases between. This CDR3 is built from 14 residues. CDR1 and CDR2 (germline): SGHDT, YYEEEE. CDR3 sequence reads: CASSFVQANTEAFF. Written as DNA, the CDR3 is TGTGCCAGCAGCTTCGTCCAGGCGAACACTGAAGCTTTCTTT. The full variable domain, its missing parts supplied by reference TRBV5-6 and TRBJ1-1, is DAGVTQSPTHLIKTRGQQVTLRCSPKSGHDTVSWYQQALGQGPQFIFQYYEEEERQRGNFPDRFSGHQFPNYSSELNVNALLLGDSALYLCASSFVQANTEAFFGQGTRLTVV.

On this clone: This CDR3 is also generated by other DNA sequences in the sample. V is TRBV5-4 and J is TRBJ1-4; no clear D. Germline V gene sequence: CDR1 SGHNT, CDR2 YYREEE (reference sequence). The CDR3 sequence is 14 residues long. The V gene lost 4 bases and the J gene lost 3 bases, with 10 bases spanning the gap. CDR3 DNA: TGTGCCAGCAGCCTGGCAGGCTCTAATGAAAAACTGTTTTTT. It is translated as CASSLAGSNEKLFF.

The V call is TRBV19, the J call TRBJ2-2; a weak D match, TRBD2 (6 bases). V was pared by 4 bases and J by 1 base, with 19 bases between. Looked up from germline, CDR1 is LNHDA and CDR2 is SQIVND (reference sequence). CDR3 size: 18 residues. CDR3 coding DNA: TGTGCCAGTAGTAGAGACGGGACTCGATTAGTGAACACCGGGGAGCTGTTTTTT. Translated: CASSRDGTRLVNTGELFF.

This chain joins TRBV5-1 and TRBJ2-3; D not certain. Trimming pared 3 bases from V and 0 bases from J, leaving 14 bases between. This CDR3 has 16 residues. Germline values: CDR1 SGHRS, CDR2 YFSETQ. Here the CDR3 DNA reads TGCGCCAGCAGCTCGGGTTTTGCGGCAAGCACAGATACGCAGTATTTT. It encodes CASSSGFAASTDTQYF.

The CDR3 DNA is TGTGCCAGCAGTGAATGGGACAGGGGGGATACGCAGTATTTT. Its protein is CASSEWDRGDTQYF. The J gene is TRBJ2-3, the V gene TRBV25-1; 11 bases align to TRBD1. The CDR3 runs 14 residues. The germline V gene has CDR1 MGHDK and CDR2 SYGVNS. Trimming cost V 1 base and J 6 bases; bases outside gene matches: 0.

The rearrangement uses TRBV27 and TRBJ2-7; the match to TRBD2 covers 7 bases. Germline trimming cut 3 bases from V and 6 bases from J; bases unmatched to any gene: 2. The germline gives CDR1 MNHEY, CDR2 SMNVEV (reference sequence). This CDR3 has 12 amino acids. This CDR3 is CASSFGLGEQYF. Here the CDR3 DNA reads TGTGCCAGCAGTTTTGGACTAGGCGAGCAGTACTTC.

This chain uses TRBV27 with TRBJ2-1; the D is unclear. The germline V gene encodes CDR1 MNHEY and CDR2 SMNVEV (reference sequence). CDR3 length: 15 amino acids. Trimming cost V 2 bases and J 4 bases, with 12 bases left between them. This CDR3 is CASSLNPVTYNEQFF. CDR3 nucleotides: TGTGCCAGCAGTTTAAACCCCGTTACTTACAATGAGCAGTTCTTC.

This clone was counted between two and nine times. Other DNA sequences in this specimen translate into the identical CDR3. The chain uses TRBV30 and TRBJ2-7; maybe TRBD1 (5 bases). The ends were cut back, 3 bases at V and 0 bases at J, with 9 bases in the middle. The CDR3 has 13 residues. CDR1 and CDR2 from the germline V gene are GTSNPN and SVGIG (reference sequence). The CDR3 coding sequence is TGTGCCTGGAGACAGGCCACCTCCTACGAGCAGTACTTC. Its translation: CAWRQATSYEQYF.

The V call is TRBV2, the J call TRBJ2-5; possibly TRBD2 for D (6 bases). Trimming left V 7 bases short and J 3 bases short, with 15 bases between. CDR1 is SNHLY and CDR2 is FYNNEI in the germline V gene. The CDR3 runs to 14 residues. Here the CDR3 DNA reads TGTGCCAGCACCCTTAGGGAGCGGGAAGAGACCCAGTACTTC. This gives the protein CASTLREREETQYF. Using reference TRBV2 and TRBJ2-5 for the parts outside the CDR3, the full variable domain is EPEVTQTPSHQVTQMGQEVILRCVPISNHLYFYWYRQILGQKVEFLVSFYNNEISEKSEIFDDQFSVERPDGSNFTLKIRSTKLEDSAMYFCASTLREREETQYFGPGTRLLVL.

V gene TRBV2 combines with J gene TRBJ1-4; D unresolved. Per the germline V gene, CDR1 is SNHLY and CDR2 is FYNNEI. V was trimmed by 2 bases and J by 7 bases, leaving 8 bases between them. The CDR3 runs 13 residues. The CDR3 region is CASSEITGEKLFF. CDR3 bases: TGTGCCAGCAGTGAAATTACTGGTGAAAAACTGTTTTTT.

This chain uses TRBV1 with TRBJ1-1. TRBV1 is noted as a pseudogene. CDR3 length: 13 amino acids. In DNA, the CDR3 is TGCACCAGCACCATCAGGGAGGACACTGAAGCTTTCTTT. Translated, it gives CTSTIREDTEAFF.